One and the same sample provided the 27 T cell receptor beta chains below, sequenced in a study of blood T cells in healthy people across ages. A sample-barcoded 5' primer and a J-beta primer mix were used in a second PCR of roughly 7 to 11 cycles. TCRdb re-analysed the 5' RACE reads in MiXCR, keeping a single row per CDR3 protein. The sample holds some 1 million distinct CDR3 sequences, under 45% seen once. Input material: blood. The receptors here all came from a woman aged 55-69 years in good health.

The V gene is TRBV6-6, the J gene TRBJ2-5, with TRBD2 matching over 7 bases. This CDR3 contains 14 residues. In germline, CDR1 is MNHNY, CDR2 SVGAGI (reference sequence). V trimming: 6 bases; J trimming: 7 bases; junction bases outside the gene matches: 11. The CDR3 DNA reads as TGTGCCAGCAGAGCCGGGACTATTGGGGCGACCCAGTACTTC. The encoded protein is CASRAGTIGATQYF.

In this sample, this clonotype turned up many times. Its ends do not fully match the called genes, so a read error is possible. This rearrangement joins TRBV5-1 to TRBJ2-6; D gene unclear. Germline assignment: CDR1 SGHRS and CDR2 YFSETQ. The CDR3 is 14 amino acids. The CDR3 here is CASSLGPGANVLTF. The CDR3 DNA is TGTGCCAGCAGTTTAGGGCCCGGGGCCAACGTCCTGACTTTC.

The gene calls are TRBV27 and TRBJ2-7, with 7 bases matching TRBD2. Per germline, CDR1 MNHEY and CDR2 SMNVEV (reference sequence). The V and J ends lost 6 bases and 7 bases, in that order; junction bases with no gene match: 3. This CDR3 has 11 residues. CDR3: CASRYGGEQYF. CDR3 DNA: TGTGCCAGCAGGTACGGGGGGGAGCAGTACTTC.

The chain links TRBV4-1 to TRBJ1-1; 8 bases map to TRBD1. Germline lookup yields CDR1 MGHRA and CDR2 YSYEKL. The CDR3 extends over 15 amino acids. V lost 2 bases to trimming and J lost 1 base; unmatched junction nucleotides: 3. Here the CDR3 reads CASSQTGGSNTEAFF. The CDR3 nucleotides read TGCGCCAGCAGCCAAACAGGGGGGTCGAACACTGAAGCTTTCTTT.

This clonotype was seen a few times. The chain employs TRBV29-1 and TRBJ1-1; no reliable D call. This CDR3 spans 13 amino acids. Deletions cut 2 bases from V and 2 bases from J, with 9 bases between. Germline lookup yields CDR1 SQVTM and CDR2 ANQGSEA. The CDR3 sequence: CSVESGSNTEAFF. The CDR3 DNA reads TGCAGCGTTGAATCGGGGAGTAACACTGAAGCTTTCTTT.

This clonotype was detected only a few times. The V gene is TRBV12-3 or TRBV12-4, the J gene TRBJ2-3, with a possible D match to TRBD2 (5 bases). Deletions cut 5 bases from V and 3 bases from J, with 9 bases between. The CDR3 totals 13 residues. The CDR3 nucleotides read TGTGCCAGCAGTGGACGGGAAACAGATACGCAGTATTTT. Amino acids: CASSGRETDTQYF.

This clonotype was detected many times. The chain is built from TRBV20-1 and TRBJ2-7; D is uncertain. CDR1 DFQATT and CDR2 SNEGSKA come from the germline V gene (reference sequence). Trimming left V 0 bases short and J 3 bases short, with 12 bases between. The CDR3 is 14 residues long. Here the CDR3 DNA reads TGCAGTGCTAGAGAATCCGGGCCCTACTACGAGCAGTACTTC. It is translated as CSARESGPYYEQYF.

This clonotype was observed a handful of times. V usage is TRBV29-1 and J usage is TRBJ2-1; weak D call: TRBD2 (5 bases). The tail of the sequence fits TRBJ2-7 better, so the J call may be wrong. Germline CDR1 SQVTM, CDR2 ANQGSEA. The CDR3 runs to 14 residues. The CDR3 spells CSVLAVSSYNEQYF. Written as DNA, the CDR3 is TGCAGCGTTCTAGCTGTTAGCTCCTACAATGAGCAGTACTTC.

The J gene is TRBJ2-3, the V gene TRBV5-6; TRBD2 matches 13 bases. The CDR3 has 18 residues. V shed 2 bases and J 6 bases; nucleotides not matched to a gene: 12. CDR1 and CDR2 (germline): SGHDT, YYEEEE. The CDR3 region is CASSLLAGGPRLRDTQYF. The CDR3 DNA sequence: TGTGCCAGCAGCTTACTAGCGGGAGGGCCGCGGCTCAGGGATACGCAGTATTTT.

This chain connects TRBV20-1 to TRBJ2-5; TRBD2 aligns across 7 bases. The J call is doubtful: the DNA matches TRBJ2-7 better. Germline loops: CDR1 DFQATT, CDR2 SNEGSKA (reference sequence). The CDR3 totals 15 residues. CDR3 in amino acids: CSAKVGGSEFNEQYF. CDR3 in DNA: TGCAGTGCTAAAGTCGGCGGGAGTGAATTCAACGAGCAGTACTTC.

The sample holds a few counts of this clonotype. The chain's CDR3 is CSERDGQETQYF. The CDR3, as DNA: TGCAGCGAGCGGGACGGCCAAGAGACCCAGTACTTC. The chain couples TRBV29-1 to TRBJ2-5; TRBD2 aligns across 7 bases. Germline-derived CDR1 and CDR2 are SQVTM and ANQGSEA. The CDR3 has 12 amino acids. The J segment lost 1 base and the V segment lost 7 bases, leaving 3 bases of the junction unmatched.

A few counts support this clonotype. The V call is TRBV6-2 or TRBV6-3, the J call TRBJ2-7; D not certain. Trimming removed 9 bases from V and 3 bases from J, with 9 bases in between. Per germline, CDR1 MNHEY and CDR2 SVGEGT. The CDR3 is made up of 11 amino acids. The CDR3 coding sequence is TGTGCCAGTGCCGGATTCTACGAGCAGTACTTC. Encoded protein: CASAGFYEQYF.

The CDR3 DNA follows: TGCGCCAGCAGGGCGGCCGGGACGAACAATGAAAAACTGTTTTTT. Encoded protein: CASRAAGTNNEKLFF. V and J are TRBV5-1 and TRBJ1-4, with a possible D match to TRBD1 (5 bases). V lost 5 bases, J lost 5 bases, and 16 bases lay in between. CDR1 is SGHRS, CDR2 YFSETQ, per germline. The length of the CDR3 is 15 residues.

The V gene is TRBV7-9, the J gene TRBJ2-1; 14 positions match TRBD2. Germline V lookup: CDR1 SEHNR, CDR2 FQNEAQ (reference sequence). V dropped 4 bases and J dropped 6; count of bases not matched to a gene: 5. CDR3 length: 16 residues. The CDR3 coding sequence is TGTGCCAGCAGCTCGGGACTAGCGGGAGATTCCAATGAGCAGTTCTTC. Translation: CASSSGLAGDSNEQFF.

V gene TRBV6-1 combines with J gene TRBJ2-1, with 7 bases identical to TRBD2. CDR3 length: 13 residues. CDR1 is MNHNS, CDR2 SASEGT, per germline. With V trimmed by 5 bases and J by 6 bases, 4 bases remained unmatched. CDR3 region: CASSRLAPNEQFF. The CDR3 nucleotides are TGTGCCAGCAGTCGACTAGCTCCCAATGAGCAGTTCTTC.

The CDR3 DNA sequence: TGTGCCAGCAGCCAAGGGGCGTATGAGCAGTTCTTC. This codes for CASSQGAYEQFF. The V gene is TRBV3-1, the J gene TRBJ2-1, with D unresolved. The V and J ends lost 1 base and 8 bases respectively, with 6 bases between them. This CDR3 has 12 amino acids. Per germline, CDR1 LGHDT and CDR2 YNNKEL (reference sequence).

This chain links TRBV9 with TRBJ2-7; D call uncertain. This CDR3 is built from 16 residues. Germline CDR1 is SGDLS and CDR2 is YYNGEE. Trimming cost V 0 bases and J 7 bases, with 20 bases left between them. The CDR3, as DNA: TGTGCCAGCAGCGTAGGGGCCATTGGTTCCTACAATGAGCAGTACTTC. Its protein is CASSVGAIGSYNEQYF. The whole variable domain, filled in from reference TRBV9 and TRBJ2-7, reads DSGVTQTPKHLITATGQRVTLRCSPRSGDLSVYWYQQSLDQGLQFLIQYYNGEERAKGNILERFSAQQFPDLHSELNLSSLELGDSALYFCASSVGAIGSYNEQYFGPGTRLTVT.

The chain couples TRBV21-1 to TRBJ1-5; the listed D gene, TRBD1, was not tested against the DNA. TRBV21-1 is given as a pseudogene. The CDR3 covers 15 residues. The CDR3 sequence is CASSKEGDSNQPQHF. CDR3 DNA: TGTGCCAGCAGCAAAGAGGGGGATAGCAATCAGCCCCAGCATTTT.

V is TRBV6-5 and J is TRBJ2-5; D might be TRBD2 (6 bases). V shed 0 bases and J shed 2 bases, with 13 bases lying between them. The V gene's germline CDR1 is MNHEY and CDR2 SVGAGI. This CDR3 region has 16 residues. Here the CDR3 DNA reads TGTGCCAGCAGTTACTCGGGCAGCGGGTCACAAGAGACCCAGTACTTC. This gives the protein CASSYSGSGSQETQYF.

V and J are TRBV9 and TRBJ2-5, with D uncertain. The J call may be faulty, since TRBJ2-7 better matches the DNA end. The CDR3 has 14 residues. Germline-derived CDR1 and CDR2 are SGDLS and YYNGEE. The CDR3 loop is CASSVAVFSDEQYF. In nucleotides, the CDR3 is TGTGCCAGCAGCGTAGCCGTTTTCAGCGACGAGCAGTACTTC.

This clonotype was seen only a few times. The chain recombines TRBV2 with TRBJ1-4; no firm D call. CDR3 length equals 16 residues. The ends were cut back, 4 bases at V and 8 bases at J, with 20 bases in the middle. Looked up from germline, CDR1 is SNHLY and CDR2 is FYNNEI. CDR3 protein: CASSGDRGTTLEKLFF. CDR3 nucleotide sequence: TGTGCCAGCAGTGGAGATCGGGGTACGACGTTGGAAAAACTGTTTTTT.

This clonotype turned up a few times. This sequence joins TRBV12-3 or TRBV12-4 and TRBJ2-1; D unclear. The CDR3 loop spans 14 amino acids. V was cut by 1 base and J by 7 bases, with 11 bases left in between. CDR3 amino acids: CASSLGNIGNEQFF. DNA for the CDR3: TGTGCCAGCAGTTTAGGGAATATAGGAAATGAGCAGTTCTTC.

J is TRBJ1-4 and V is TRBV4-1; D not certain. The CDR3 contains 16 residues. Looked up from germline, CDR1 is MGHRA and CDR2 is YSYEKL. V lost 1 base to trimming and J lost 3 bases, with 12 bases between them. The CDR3 here is CASSQGLIISNEKLFF. CDR3 bases: TGCGCCAGCAGCCAAGGGCTTATAATATCTAATGAAAAACTGTTTTTT.

This clonotype was counted between two and nine times. The chain joins TRBV18 to TRBJ2-1, with TRBD2 identical over 7 bases. V was pared by 6 bases and J by 3 bases, with 11 bases of the junction left unmatched. Per germline, CDR1 KGHSH and CDR2 LQKENI. The CDR3 is 16 residues long. The CDR3 coding sequence is TGTGCCAGCTCTGTGGAGCTAGCGGCCTTCTACAATGAGCAGTTCTTC. Translation: CASSVELAAFYNEQFF.

This clonotype was observed a handful of times. The V call is TRBV7-9, the J call TRBJ2-1; 9 bases align to TRBD2. Germline CDR1 and CDR2: SEHNR and FQNEAQ (reference sequence). The CDR3 length is 16 residues. The J segment lost 8 bases and the V segment lost 2 bases, leaving 10 bases of the junction unmatched. This CDR3 reads CASSLMREGGHYEQFF. The CDR3 DNA reads as TGTGCCAGCAGCTTAATGCGGGAGGGGGGGCACTATGAGCAGTTCTTC.

This clonotype was observed once. The conserved phenylalanine or tryptophan normally closing the CDR3 is absent here, so this likely arose from a read error. The chain couples TRBV5-1 to TRBJ2-1, with 13 bases that match TRBD2. V lost 1 base, J lost 4 bases, and 8 bases stayed unmatched. The CDR3 runs 18 residues. Germline CDR1 is SGHRS and CDR2 is YFSETQ. The CDR3 sequence: CASSLSLAGGSPYNEQFL. CDR3 nucleotide sequence: TGCGCCAGCAGCTTGTCACTAGCGGGAGGGTCCCCATACAATGAGCAGTTCTTA.

V and J are TRBV10-2 and TRBJ2-7; either TRBD1 or TRBD2 may supply D (5 bases each). This CDR3 is built from 15 residues. Germline CDR1 WSHSY, CDR2 SAAADI. V was shortened by 7 bases and J by 2 bases, with 18 bases between the two germline ends. The CDR3 coding sequence is TGCGCCAGCACTCCCCCGGAAGGGGACCCCTACGAGCAGTACTTC. This codes for CASTPPEGDPYEQYF.